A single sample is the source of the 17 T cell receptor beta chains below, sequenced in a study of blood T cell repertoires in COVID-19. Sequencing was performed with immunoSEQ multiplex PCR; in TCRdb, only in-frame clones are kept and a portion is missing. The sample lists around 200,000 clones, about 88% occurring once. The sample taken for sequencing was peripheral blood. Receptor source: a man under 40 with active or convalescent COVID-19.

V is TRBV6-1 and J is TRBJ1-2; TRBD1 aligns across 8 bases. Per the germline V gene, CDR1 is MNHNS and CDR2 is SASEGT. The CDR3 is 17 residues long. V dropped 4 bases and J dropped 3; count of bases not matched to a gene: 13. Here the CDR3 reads CASSGILDRVEDYGYTF. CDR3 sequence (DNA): TGTGCCAGCAGTGGGATTTTGGACAGGGTGGAAGACTATGGCTACACCTTC.

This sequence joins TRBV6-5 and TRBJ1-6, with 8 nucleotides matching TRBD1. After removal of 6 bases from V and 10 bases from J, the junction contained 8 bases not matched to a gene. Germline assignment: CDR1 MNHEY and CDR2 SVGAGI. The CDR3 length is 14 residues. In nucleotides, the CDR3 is TGTGCCAGCAGCATGACAGGGGCCAGATCACCCCTCCACTTT. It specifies CASSMTGARSPLHF.

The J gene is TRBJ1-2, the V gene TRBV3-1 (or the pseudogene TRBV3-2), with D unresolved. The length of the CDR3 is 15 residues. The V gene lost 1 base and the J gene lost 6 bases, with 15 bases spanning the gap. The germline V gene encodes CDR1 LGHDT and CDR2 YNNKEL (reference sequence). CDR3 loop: CASSQVLTGSHGYTF. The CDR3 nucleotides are TGTGCCAGCAGCCAAGTCCTAACGGGTAGCCATGGCTACACCTTC.

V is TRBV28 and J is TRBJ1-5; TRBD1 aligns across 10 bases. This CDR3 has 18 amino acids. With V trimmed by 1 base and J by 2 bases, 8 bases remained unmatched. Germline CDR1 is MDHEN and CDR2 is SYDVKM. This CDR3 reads CASSLSRDRGYGNQPQHF. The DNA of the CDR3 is TGTGCCAGCAGTTTATCCCGGGACAGGGGATATGGCAATCAGCCCCAGCATTTT.

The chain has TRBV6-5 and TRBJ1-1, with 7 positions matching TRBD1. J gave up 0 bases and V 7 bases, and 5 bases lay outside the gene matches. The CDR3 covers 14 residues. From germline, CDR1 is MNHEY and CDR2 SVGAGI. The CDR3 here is CASTSGTVNTEAFF. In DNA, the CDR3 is TGTGCCAGCACTTCCGGGACAGTGAACACTGAAGCTTTCTTT.

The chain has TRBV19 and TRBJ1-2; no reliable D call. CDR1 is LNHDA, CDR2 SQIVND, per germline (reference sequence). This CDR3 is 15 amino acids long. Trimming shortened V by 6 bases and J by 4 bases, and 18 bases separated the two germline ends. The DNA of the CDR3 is TGTGCCAGTAGCCCCGGCGGGCAGCCCGGCTATGGCTACACCTTC. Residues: CASSPGGQPGYGYTF.

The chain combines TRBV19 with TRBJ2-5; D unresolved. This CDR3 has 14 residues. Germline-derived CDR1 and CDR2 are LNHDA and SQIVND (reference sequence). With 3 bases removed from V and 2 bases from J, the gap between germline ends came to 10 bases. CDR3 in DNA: TGTGCCAGTAGTATGGGCTTGCCTCAAGAGACCCAGTACTTC. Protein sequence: CASSMGLPQETQYF. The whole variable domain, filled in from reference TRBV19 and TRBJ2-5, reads DGGITQSPKYLFRKEGQNVTLSCEQNLNHDAMYWYRQDPGQGLRLIYYSQIVNDFQKGDIAEGYSVSREKKESFPLTVTSAQKNPTAFYLCASSMGLPQETQYFGPGTRLLVL.

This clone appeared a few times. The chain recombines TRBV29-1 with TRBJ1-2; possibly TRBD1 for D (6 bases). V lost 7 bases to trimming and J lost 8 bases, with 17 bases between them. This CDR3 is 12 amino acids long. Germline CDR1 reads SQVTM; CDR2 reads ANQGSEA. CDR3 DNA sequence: TGCAGCGCTGGCACAGGGTCGGGAGGCTACACCTTC. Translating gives CSAGTGSGGYTF.

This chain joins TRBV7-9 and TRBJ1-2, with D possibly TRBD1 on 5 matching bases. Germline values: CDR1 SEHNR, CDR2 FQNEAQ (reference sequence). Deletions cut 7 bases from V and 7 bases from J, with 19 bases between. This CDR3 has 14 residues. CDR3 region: CASTRGGGWGGYTF. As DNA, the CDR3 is TGTGCCAGCACCCGCGGCGGGGGGTGGGGTGGCTACACCTTC.

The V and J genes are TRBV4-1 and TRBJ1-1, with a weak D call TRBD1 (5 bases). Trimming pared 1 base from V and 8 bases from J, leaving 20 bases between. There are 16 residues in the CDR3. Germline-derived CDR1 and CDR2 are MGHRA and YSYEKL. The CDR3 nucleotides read TGCGCCAGCAGCCAAGTTTCAGGGTTAGGGAACCGAGAAGCTTTCTTT. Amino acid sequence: CASSQVSGLGNREAFF.

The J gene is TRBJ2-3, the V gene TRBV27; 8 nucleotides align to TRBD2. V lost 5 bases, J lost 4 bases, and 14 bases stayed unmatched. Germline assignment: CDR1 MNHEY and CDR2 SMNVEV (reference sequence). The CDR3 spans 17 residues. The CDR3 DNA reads TGTGCCAGCAGTCCCCGGGGGAGCGGGAGAGACTCAGATACGCAGTATTTT. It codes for CASSPRGSGRDSDTQYF.

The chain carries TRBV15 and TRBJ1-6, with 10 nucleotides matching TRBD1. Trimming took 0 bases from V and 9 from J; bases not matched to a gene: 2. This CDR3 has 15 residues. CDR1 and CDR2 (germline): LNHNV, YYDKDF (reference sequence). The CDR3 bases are TGTGCCACCAGCAGAGATGGGGACAGGGGTTCACCCCTCCACTTT. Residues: CATSRDGDRGSPLHF. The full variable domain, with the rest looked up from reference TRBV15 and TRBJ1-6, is DAMVIQNPRYQVTQFGKPVTLSCSQTLNHNVMYWYQQKSSQAPKLLFHYYDKDFNNEADTPDNFQSRRPNTSFCFLDIRSPGLGDTAMYLCATSRDGDRGSPLHFGNGTRLTVT.

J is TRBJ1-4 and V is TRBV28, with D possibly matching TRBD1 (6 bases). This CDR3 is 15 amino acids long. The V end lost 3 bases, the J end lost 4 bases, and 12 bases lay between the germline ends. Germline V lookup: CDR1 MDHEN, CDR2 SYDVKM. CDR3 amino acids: CASSLSGTSNEKLFF. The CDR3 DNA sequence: TGTGCCAGCAGTTTGTCCGGGACAAGTAATGAAAAACTGTTTTTT.

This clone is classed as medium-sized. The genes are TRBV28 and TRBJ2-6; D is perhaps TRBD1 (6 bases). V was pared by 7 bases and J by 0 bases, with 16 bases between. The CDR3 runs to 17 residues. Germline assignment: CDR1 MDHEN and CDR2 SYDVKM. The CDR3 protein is CASKGEGRSSGANVLTF. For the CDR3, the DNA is TGTGCCAGCAAGGGGGAAGGACGGAGCTCTGGGGCCAACGTCCTGACTTTC.

CDR3 DNA sequence: TGTGCCAGCGGTTCAAGGGGGCAGGGCAATCAGCCCCAGCATTTT. Encoded protein: CASGSRGQGNQPQHF. V and J are TRBV6-2 or TRBV6-3 and TRBJ1-5, with 7 nucleotides matching TRBD1. The CDR3 consists of 15 residues. V was clipped by 8 bases and J by 2 bases; unmatched bases: 9. Germline values: CDR1 MNHEY, CDR2 SVGEGT.

CDR3 in amino acids: CASSSPGSYNSPLHF. In nucleotides, the CDR3 is TGTGCCAGCAGTTCCCCGGGCTCCTATAATTCACCCCTCCACTTT. This chain links TRBV28 with TRBJ1-6, with D uncertain. From germline, CDR1 is MDHEN and CDR2 SYDVKM. The ends were cut back, 4 bases at V and 0 bases at J, with 7 bases in the middle. This CDR3 is 15 amino acids long.

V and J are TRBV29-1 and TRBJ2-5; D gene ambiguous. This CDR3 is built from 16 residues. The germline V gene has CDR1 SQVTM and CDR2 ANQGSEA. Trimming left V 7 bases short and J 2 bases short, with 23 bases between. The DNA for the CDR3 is TGCAGCGCGTTAGTCCTCGCAGGCGTCTCTCAAGAGACCCAGTACTTC. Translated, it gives CSALVLAGVSQETQYF.